Included here is one T cell receptor (beta chain) sequence, with context. The antigen is not known. The table came from immunoSEQ multiplex PCR; TCRdb's copy has only in-frame clones and leaves some out. This repertoire shows about 33,000 clones, over 90% found once; its top ten account for roughly 0.16%. This entry belongs to a study of circulating and synovial CD4+ cells in juvenile arthritis. Study-wide points: Diversity here was lower than in bulk blood CD4 cells. Traditional Vbeta family usage analysis missed the pathogenic-like versus bulk difference. Compared with bulk blood, circulating pathogenic-like lymphocytes shared substantially more CDR3 sequences with synovial T cells.

CDR3 length: 15 amino acids. Between the trimmed V and J ends, which lost 0 bases and 5 bases, there was a span of 14 bases. Germline lookup yields CDR1 SGHDT and CDR2 YYEEEE. Material for sequencing was CD4+ T cells from blood. This clonotype was sampled from a human donor with juvenile idiopathic arthritis. The chain combines TRBV5-6 with TRBJ2-5, with D possibly TRBD2 on 5 matching bases. The CDR3 region is CASSLGTGVDETQYF. DNA of the CDR3: TGTGCCAGCAGCTTGGGCACCGGGGTGGATGAGACCCAGTACTTC.